This T cell receptor (beta chain) is from a study of vaccination and CD4 T cells after COVID-19. Sequencing of cultured CD4+ T cell DNA used the Oncomine TCR Beta short-read assay. One entry per CDR3 protein results from TCRdb running MiXCR on the PCR reads. The sample holds roughly 13,000 distinct CDR3 sequences; around 55% are singletons and the top ten take 7.5% to 10%. The length of the CDR3 is 15 residues. Trimming took 9 bases from V and 0 from J; bases not matched to a gene: 5. Germline lookup yields CDR1 LNHDA and CDR2 SQIVND (reference sequence). This sample's treatment: approximately 11-day PBMC culture with coronavirus spike peptide pools or control peptides (ViraFEST assay). Each of days 3 and 7 saw half the medium replaced by fresh IL-2 medium. As to this clonotype: Its antigen remains unknown.

Specimen: CD4+ T cells from blood, cultured in vitro, collected before SARS-CoV-2 vaccination. This chain uses TRBV19 with TRBJ1-5; 10 bases fit TRBD1. This TCR was recovered from a human donor who had recovered from COVID-19. The CDR3: CASRDRGSSNQPQHF. The CDR3 nucleotides read TGTGCCAGCCGGGACAGGGGCAGTAGCAATCAGCCCCAGCATTTT.